These 10 T cell receptor beta chains were sequenced from one sample in a study of tumor-infiltrating lymphocytes in localized non-small cell lung cancer (dated by TCRdb to the early 2020s). Libraries were prepared through the immunoSEQ multiplex PCR assay. Not all clones reach the TCRdb copy of this immuneACCESS table, which keeps in-frame sequences only. Checked studies attribute under half of the gap to unresolved V genes and leave the rest unexplained. Recorded for this sample are some 13,000 clones; 68% of them occurred a single time. Over 8% of the sample is in the top ten clones. The specimen was uninvolved lung tissue not adjacent to the tumor. These receptors all stem from a human donor with non-small cell lung cancer.

This clone is categorized as medium-sized. The chain combines TRBV6-4 with TRBJ2-3; 12 bases fit TRBD2. The CDR3 length is 17 residues. V lost 3 bases, J lost 4 bases, and 8 bases stayed unmatched. The germline CDR1 and CDR2 sequences are MRHNA and SNTAGT. The CDR3: CASSEMASGGAADTQYF. For the CDR3, the DNA is TGTGCCAGCAGTGAAATGGCTAGCGGGGGGGCGGCAGATACGCAGTATTTT.

This clone has just a few counts. The V and J genes are TRBV11-2 and TRBJ2-7; D is perhaps TRBD1 (7 bases). Germline V CDR1 and CDR2: SGHAT, FQNNGV. V gave up 5 bases and J gave up 3 bases, with 14 bases separating them. This CDR3 comprises 14 residues. The CDR3 loop reads CASSPGGFFYEQYF. The CDR3 DNA reads as TGTGCCAGCAGCCCAGGGGGGTTCTTCTACGAGCAGTACTTC.

The V gene is TRBV5-1, the J gene TRBJ2-2, with 9 bases lining up with TRBD2. CDR1 and CDR2 (germline): SGHRS, YFSETQ. The CDR3 runs 14 residues. With V trimmed by 6 bases and J by 5 bases, 5 bases remained unmatched. In nucleotides, the CDR3 is TGCGCCAGCACCATGACTAGCGGAACCGGGGAGCTGTTTTTT. Its protein product is CASTMTSGTGELFF.

The CDR3 DNA sequence: TGTGCCAGCAGCTTAACGTCCACGAACACTGAAGCTTTCTTT. Amino acids: CASSLTSTNTEAFF. The chain is built from TRBV7-3 and TRBJ1-1; D unresolved. Germline V lookup: CDR1 SGHTA, CDR2 FQGTGA. The CDR3 contains 14 residues. Trimming pared 0 bases from V and 1 base from J, leaving 6 bases between.

The chain joins TRBV28 to TRBJ2-7; D perhaps matches TRBD1 (5 bases). Trimming took 2 bases from V and 5 from J, leaving 13 bases between them. In germline, CDR1 is MDHEN, CDR2 SYDVKM. The CDR3 totals 14 residues. The CDR3 loop reads CASSLRRVSDEQYF. The CDR3 nucleotides read TGTGCCAGCAGTTTACGCAGGGTGAGTGACGAGCAGTACTTC.

The chain combines TRBV5-6 with TRBJ2-7; possible D gene TRBD2, 6 bases. The CDR3 is 15 amino acids. V dropped 1 base and J dropped 3 bases, with 14 bases sitting between them. CDR1 and CDR2 (germline): SGHDT, YYEEEE. DNA for the CDR3: TGTGCCAGCAGCTTGCTCGGGGGTGTATACTACGAGCAGTACGTC. Amino acid sequence: CASSLLGGVYYEQYV.

V and J are TRBV4-3 and TRBJ1-2; D gene unclear. V lost 3 bases, J lost 0 bases, and 14 bases lay in between. Germline-derived CDR1 and CDR2 are LGHNA and YSLEER. This CDR3 contains 16 residues. The CDR3 nucleotides are TGCGCCAGCAGCCATGAAAGAGCAGACTCTAACTATGGCTACACCTTC. Translating it yields CASSHERADSNYGYTF.

V gene TRBV5-6 combines with J gene TRBJ2-3, with no clear D. The ends were cut back, 7 bases at V and 1 base at J, with 10 bases in the middle. Germline lookup yields CDR1 SGHDT and CDR2 YYEEEE. This CDR3 has 13 residues. The CDR3 is CASGLLRTDTQYF. The CDR3 coding sequence is TGTGCCAGCGGTCTCTTACGCACAGATACGCAGTATTTT.

This chain joins TRBV28 and TRBJ2-7, with TRBD1 matching over 7 bases. This CDR3 is built from 12 residues. CDR1 is MDHEN, CDR2 SYDVKM, per germline. J lost 5 bases, V lost 5 bases, and 3 bases had no gene match. CDR3 bases: TGTGCCAGCAGTGACAGGGTAGACGAGCAGTACTTC. Its protein is CASSDRVDEQYF.

This clone has only one observation. CDR3 sequence (DNA): TGTGCCAGCAGCGTAGAAGGCTACCTCACAGATACGCAGTATTTT. Translation: CASSVEGYLTDTQYF. The gene calls are TRBV9 and TRBJ2-3, with D unresolved. The CDR3 is 15 residues long. V was trimmed by 0 bases and J by 2 bases, leaving 10 bases between them. Germline CDR1 and CDR2: SGDLS and YYNGEE.